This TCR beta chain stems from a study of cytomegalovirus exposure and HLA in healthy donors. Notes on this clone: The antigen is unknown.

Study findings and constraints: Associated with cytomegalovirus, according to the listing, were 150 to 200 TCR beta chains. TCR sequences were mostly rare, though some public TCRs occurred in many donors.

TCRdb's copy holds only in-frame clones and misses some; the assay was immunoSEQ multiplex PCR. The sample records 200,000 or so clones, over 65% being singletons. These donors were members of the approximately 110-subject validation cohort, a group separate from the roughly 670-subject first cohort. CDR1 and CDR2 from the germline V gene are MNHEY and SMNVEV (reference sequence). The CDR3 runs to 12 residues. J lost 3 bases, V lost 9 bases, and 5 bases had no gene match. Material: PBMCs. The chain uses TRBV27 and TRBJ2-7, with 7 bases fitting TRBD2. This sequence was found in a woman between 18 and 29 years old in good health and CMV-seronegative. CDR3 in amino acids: CARGGRGYEQYF. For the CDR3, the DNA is TGTGCCAGAGGAGGGAGGGGCTACGAGCAGTACTTC.